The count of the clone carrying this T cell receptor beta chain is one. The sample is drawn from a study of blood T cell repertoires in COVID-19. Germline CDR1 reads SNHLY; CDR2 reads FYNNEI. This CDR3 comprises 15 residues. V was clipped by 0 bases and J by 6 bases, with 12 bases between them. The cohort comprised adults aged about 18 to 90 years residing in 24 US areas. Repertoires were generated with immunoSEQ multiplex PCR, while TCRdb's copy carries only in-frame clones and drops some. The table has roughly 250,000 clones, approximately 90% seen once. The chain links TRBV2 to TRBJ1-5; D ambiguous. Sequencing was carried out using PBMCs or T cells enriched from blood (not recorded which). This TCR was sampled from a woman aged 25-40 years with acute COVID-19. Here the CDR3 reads CASSEAGRVSQPQHF. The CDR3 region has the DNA TGTGCCAGCAGTGAAGCGGGGAGGGTTAGTCAGCCCCAGCATTTT.